This entry concerns a single T cell receptor beta chain. Antigen specificity is unknown. With UMI labels, 5' RACE was used to prepare the TRB cDNA libraries. After re-calling the 5' RACE reads, TCRdb lists one entry per CDR3 protein, DNA absent. The sample table includes about 85,000 distinct CDR3 sequences. This sample was taken from a study of CXCR3-negative and CXCR3-positive naive CD8 T cells. Whole-study results and caveats: More hydrophobic TRB CDR3s occurred in CXCR3-positive than in CXCR3-negative naive cells.

Definition of naive CD8+ T cells rested on a CD45RO-CCR7+CD27+CD95- profile. The clonotype was recovered from a human donor in good health. Some clones in this sample may be carry-over from other donors' samples. Sequenced: naive CXCR3+ CD8+ T cells from blood. The subset was: CD45RO-CCR7+CD27+CD95- naive CD8+ T cells expressing CXCR3 (TNR3+).

The CDR3 sequence: CATSSLFSRDTEAFF. J is TRBJ1-1 and V is TRBV15. Germline loops: CDR1 LNHNV, CDR2 YYDKDF (reference sequence). The CDR3 is 15 amino acids.